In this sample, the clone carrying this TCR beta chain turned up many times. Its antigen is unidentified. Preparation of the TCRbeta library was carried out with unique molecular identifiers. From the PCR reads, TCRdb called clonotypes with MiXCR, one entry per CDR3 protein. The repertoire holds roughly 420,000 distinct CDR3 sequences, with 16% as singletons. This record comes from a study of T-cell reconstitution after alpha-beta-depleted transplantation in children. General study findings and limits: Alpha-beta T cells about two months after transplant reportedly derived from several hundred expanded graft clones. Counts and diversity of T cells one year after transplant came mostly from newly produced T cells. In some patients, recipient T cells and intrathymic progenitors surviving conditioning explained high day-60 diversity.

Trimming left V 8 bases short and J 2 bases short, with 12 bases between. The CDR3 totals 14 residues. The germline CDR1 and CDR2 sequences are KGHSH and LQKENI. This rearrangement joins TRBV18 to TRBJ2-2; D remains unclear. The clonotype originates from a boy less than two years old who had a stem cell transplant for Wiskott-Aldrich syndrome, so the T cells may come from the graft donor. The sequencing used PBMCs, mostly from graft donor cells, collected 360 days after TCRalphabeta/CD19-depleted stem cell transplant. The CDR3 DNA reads TGTGCCAGCAGCCCCCTCCCCAACACCGGGGAGCTGTTTTTT. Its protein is CASSPLPNTGELFF.